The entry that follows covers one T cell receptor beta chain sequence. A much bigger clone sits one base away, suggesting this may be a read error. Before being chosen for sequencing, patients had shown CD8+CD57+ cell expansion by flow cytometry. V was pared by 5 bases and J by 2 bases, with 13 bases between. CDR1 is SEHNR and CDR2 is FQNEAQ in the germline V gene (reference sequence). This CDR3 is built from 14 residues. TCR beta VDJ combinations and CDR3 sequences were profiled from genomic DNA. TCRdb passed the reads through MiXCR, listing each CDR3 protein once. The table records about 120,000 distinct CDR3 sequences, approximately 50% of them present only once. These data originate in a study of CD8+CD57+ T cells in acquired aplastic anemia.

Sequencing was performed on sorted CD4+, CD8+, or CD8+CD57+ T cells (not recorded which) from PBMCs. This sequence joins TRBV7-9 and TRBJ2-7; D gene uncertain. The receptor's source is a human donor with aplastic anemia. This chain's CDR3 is CASSAPAQAYEQYF. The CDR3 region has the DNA TGTGCCAGCAGCGCCCCGGCACAAGCCTACGAGCAGTACTTC.